The sample holds a few counts of the clone carrying this TCR beta chain. Its specificity is unknown. From the PCR reads, TCRdb called clonotypes with MiXCR, one entry per CDR3 protein. The sample has about 320,000 distinct CDR3 sequences, roughly 23% seen once. Naive CD8 libraries used about 20,000 to 1,100,000 sorted cells and 10%, 30% or 50% RNA. CD8+CD4-CCR7+CD45RA+ cells were sorted as naive CD8 T cells. The CDR3 sequence is 17 residues long. The germline V gene has CDR1 MDHEN and CDR2 SYDVKM. Trimming removed 1 base from V and 1 base from J; junction bases left unmatched: 3. The data were taken from a study of molecular identifiers for immune sequencing clone quantification. Study-wide results and caveats: Clonotypes topping 20 RNA copies carried over 97% of effector molecules but under 1% of naive ones.

This TCR was recovered from a human donor in good health. Some libraries in this study had Jurkat cell RNA spiked in. The specimen sequenced was naive CD8+ T cells from blood, with Jurkat cell RNA spiked in. Subset given: FACS-sorted CD8+CD4-CCR7+CD45RA+ naive T cells. V gene TRBV28 combines with J gene TRBJ2-5; 13 nucleotides align to TRBD2. This CDR3 reads CASSLSRTSGSQETQYF. Here the CDR3 DNA reads TGTGCCAGCAGTTTATCGAGGACTAGCGGGAGCCAAGAGACCCAGTACTTC.